This T cell receptor (beta chain) was retrieved from a study of shared clonotypes between healthy human individuals. Study-level information: Used for every donor were three CD4 naive, three CD4 memory, two CD8 naive and one CD8 memory plate. Notes on the study in general: Rarefaction revealed incomplete sorted-subset sequencing despite large depth.

A few counts support this clone. Its antigen is undetermined. Profiled with immunoSEQ multiplex PCR; TCRdb holds only in-frame clones, not every one. This repertoire shows roughly 1,000,000 clones, approximately 80% found once; its top ten account for 0.5% to 0.65%. Losses at the gene ends were 0 bases for V and 10 bases for J; bases not matched to a gene: 2. The CDR3 length is 14 residues. Per germline, CDR1 MDHEN and CDR2 SYDVKM. This chain links TRBV28 with TRBJ2-1, with 11 bases identical to TRBD2. Material: memory CD4+ T cells from PBMCs. As to subset: CD45RA-negative fraction. This receptor was obtained from a man between 18 and 35 years old in good health. Some clones in this sample may be carry-over from other donors' samples. DNA for the CDR3: TGTGCCAGCAGTTTATGGACTAGCGGGACGGAGCAGTTCTTC. Translated: CASSLWTSGTEQFF.